These 25 T cell receptor beta chains came from one sample sequenced in a study of CD8+ T cells in alopecia areata. Sequencing relied on a cDNA template that was reverse transcribed from extracted RNA. Profiling relied on immunoSEQ multiplex PCR, and the TCRdb table lists in-frame clones only, not all of them. The table lists 150,000 to 200,000 clones, under 60% of them singletons. Specified treatment: oral pan-JAK inhibitor, 5-10 mg twice daily. The specimen comprised CD8+ T cells sorted from blood, sampled at week 24, from a patient treated with tofacitinib. The source is a human donor with alopecia areata.

This clone showed up many times. This chain links TRBV2 with TRBJ1-6; D ambiguous. CDR1 and CDR2 (germline): SNHLY, FYNNEI. The CDR3 is made up of 15 amino acids. Trimming took 1 base from V and 5 from J, leaving 9 bases between them. CDR3 DNA: TGTGCCAGCAGTGAAGGCAGAACCAATAATTCACCCCTCCACTTT. This translates into CASSEGRTNNSPLHF.

The chain carries TRBV27 and TRBJ2-7; D gene ambiguous. CDR3 length: 18 residues. Trimming cost V 1 base and J 5 bases, with 24 bases left between them. Germline lookup yields CDR1 MNHEY and CDR2 SMNVEV (reference sequence). In nucleotides, the CDR3 is TGTGCCAGCAGTTTATTTATGCTGCTCGGGTCAGAGCGCCACGAGCAGTACTTC. Translated, it gives CASSLFMLLGSERHEQYF.

The V and J genes are TRBV6-6 and TRBJ2-1; D gene uncertain. Germline CDR1 and CDR2: MNHNY and SVGAGI (reference sequence). The CDR3 is made up of 15 amino acids. V gave up 2 bases and J gave up 3 bases, with 11 bases separating them. The CDR3 DNA reads as TGTGCCAGCAGTTACGGCAGCCCGGACTACAATGAGCAGTTCTTC. It codes for CASSYGSPDYNEQFF.

The chain combines TRBV30 with TRBJ1-1; D is perhaps TRBD1 (6 bases). The V gene's germline CDR1 is GTSNPN and CDR2 SVGIG (reference sequence). The length of the CDR3 is 13 residues. The V end was cut by 0 bases, the J end by 4 bases, with 9 bases between. CDR3 sequence reads: CAWSVIRGTEAFF. In DNA, the CDR3 is TGTGCCTGGAGTGTAATCAGGGGCACTGAAGCTTTCTTT.

J is TRBJ2-3 and V is TRBV6-6; 8 nucleotides align to TRBD1. CDR3 length: 13 residues. Germline CDR1 and CDR2: MNHNY and SVGAGI (reference sequence). V lost 10 bases to trimming and J lost 1 base; unmatched junction nucleotides: 4. The CDR3 DNA is TGTGCCACCGGACAGGGAGGCACAGATACGCAGTATTTT. Translation: CATGQGGTDTQYF.

This chain uses TRBV30 with TRBJ1-3; a weak D match, TRBD1 (5 bases). This CDR3 comprises 11 residues. V lost 4 bases and J lost 4, with 5 bases in between. CDR1 is GTSNPN and CDR2 is SVGIG in the germline V gene (reference sequence). CDR3 coding DNA: TGTGCCTGGACAGGGGGAAACACCATATATTTT. This translates into CAWTGGNTIYF.

The J gene is TRBJ1-6, the V gene TRBV27; maybe TRBD1 (5 bases). This CDR3 spans 16 amino acids. Germline V CDR1 and CDR2: MNHEY, SMNVEV (reference sequence). V lost 4 bases, J lost 3 bases, and 13 bases lay in between. Here the CDR3 DNA reads TGTGCCAGCAGTTATTTAGGCGACAGCTATAATTCACCCCTCCACTTT. This gives the protein CASSYLGDSYNSPLHF.

This chain connects TRBV5-1 to TRBJ2-6, with D unresolved. V was clipped by 1 base and J by 4 bases, with 6 bases between them. The CDR3 loop spans 14 amino acids. Germline CDR1 SGHRS, CDR2 YFSETQ. CDR3 sequence (DNA): TGCGCCAGCAGCTTGCGGGTAGGGGCCAACGTCCTGACTTTC. Protein: CASSLRVGANVLTF.

V gene TRBV27 combines with J gene TRBJ2-7; 9 nucleotides agree with TRBD1. The V and J ends lost 2 bases and 7 bases, in that order; junction bases with no gene match: 6. Germline V lookup: CDR1 MNHEY, CDR2 SMNVEV (reference sequence). CDR3 length: 14 amino acids. This CDR3 is CASSLGTGRREQYF. CDR3 nucleotides: TGTGCCAGCAGTTTAGGGACAGGGCGTCGGGAGCAGTACTTC.

The chain combines TRBV11-1 with TRBJ2-4; a possible D gene is TRBD1 (6 bases). Trimming took off 2 bases at V and 7 bases at J, with 12 bases between the two ends. The germline V gene has CDR1 SGHAT and CDR2 FQDESV (reference sequence). The CDR3 extends over 14 amino acids. The CDR3 nucleotides read TGTGCCAGCAGCTTACTGGGGGCCTATAACATTCAGTACTTC. It translates to CASSLLGAYNIQYF. The full variable domain, rest sourced from reference TRBV11-1 and TRBJ2-4, is EAEVAQSPRYKITEKSQAVAFWCDPISGHATLYWYRQILGQGPELLVQFQDESVVDDSQLPKDRFSAERLKGVDSTLKIQPAELGDSAMYLCASSLLGAYNIQYFGAGTRLSVL.

This clone was observed a handful of times. The V and J genes are TRBV6-6 and TRBJ2-7, with 8 positions matching TRBD2. Germline trimming cut 6 bases from V and 5 bases from J; bases unmatched to any gene: 9. CDR1 is MNHNY, CDR2 SVGAGI, per germline (reference sequence). The CDR3 sequence is 14 residues long. The CDR3 loop is CASSPVSGEDEQYF. CDR3 DNA sequence: TGTGCCAGCAGCCCGGTTAGCGGGGAAGACGAGCAGTACTTC.

The rearrangement uses TRBV29-1 and TRBJ1-2; D might be TRBD1 (6 bases). The CDR3 length is 12 residues. V was pared by 2 bases and J by 7 bases, with 11 bases between. Germline CDR1 is SQVTM and CDR2 is ANQGSEA. CDR3 loop: CSVEWGRGGYTF. CDR3 sequence (DNA): TGCAGCGTTGAATGGGGGCGGGGTGGCTACACCTTC.

V is TRBV27 and J is TRBJ2-7, with a weak D call TRBD2 (6 bases). From germline, CDR1 is MNHEY and CDR2 SMNVEV (reference sequence). This CDR3 spans 14 amino acids. The germline V and J ends were trimmed by 5 bases and 3 bases, with 14 bases remaining between them. Written as DNA, the CDR3 is TGTGCCAGCAGTCCCTCCGGGGGAAACTACGAGCAGTACTTC. The encoded protein is CASSPSGGNYEQYF.

The rearrangement joins TRBV5-1 to TRBJ2-5; maybe TRBD1 (5 bases). This CDR3 contains 15 residues. Trimming left V 0 bases short and J 4 bases short, with 13 bases between. Germline V gene lookup returns CDR1 SGHRS and CDR2 YFSETQ. The CDR3 DNA is TGCGCCAGCAGCTTGGGGCCAGGGCGAGCAGAGACCCAGTACTTC. It codes for CASSLGPGRAETQYF.

The V and J genes are TRBV29-1 and TRBJ2-7, with TRBD1 matching 8 bases. CDR1 is SQVTM and CDR2 is ANQGSEA in the germline V gene. The CDR3 consists of 14 residues. Losses at the gene ends were 6 bases for V and 0 bases for J; bases not matched to a gene: 7. The CDR3 spells CSVEDRATSYEQYF. CDR3 sequence (DNA): TGCAGCGTGGAGGACAGGGCCACCTCCTACGAGCAGTACTTC.

V usage is TRBV27 and J usage is TRBJ2-5; D call uncertain. The end of the DNA aligns better with TRBJ2-7, so the J call may be wrong. The V gene's germline CDR1 is MNHEY and CDR2 SMNVEV (reference sequence). The CDR3 is 13 residues long. In DNA, the CDR3 is TGTGCCAGCAGTTTGACGTCTACCTACGAGCAGTACTTC. Translating it yields CASSLTSTYEQYF.

The chain employs TRBV19 and TRBJ2-2; possible D gene TRBD2, 5 bases. The CDR3 has 14 residues. Germline-derived CDR1 and CDR2 are LNHDA and SQIVND (reference sequence). V was shortened by 5 bases and J by 9 bases, with 16 bases between the two germline ends. This CDR3 is CASSDQVPGRELFF. The CDR3 nucleotides read TGTGCCAGTAGTGATCAGGTACCGGGGAGGGAGCTGTTTTTT.

The sample holds a few counts of this clone. The genes are TRBV29-1 and TRBJ2-1; D is perhaps TRBD1 or TRBD2 (7 bases each). The CDR3 spans 13 residues. V was cut by 5 bases and J by 3 bases, with 11 bases left in between. Germline V gene lookup returns CDR1 SQVTM and CDR2 ANQGSEA. The DNA for the CDR3 is TGCAGCGTTCCAGGGGGGGGCTACAATGAGCAGTTCTTC. Its protein product is CSVPGGGYNEQFF.

V gene TRBV2 combines with J gene TRBJ1-2; possibly TRBD1 for D (5 bases). This CDR3 is 14 amino acids long. The V and J ends lost 2 bases and 6 bases respectively, with 13 bases between them. Germline CDR1 reads SNHLY; CDR2 reads FYNNEI. Here the CDR3 DNA reads TGTGCCAGCAGTGAATCTTCGACAGAAAATGGCTACACCTTC. This gives the protein CASSESSTENGYTF.

This rearrangement joins TRBV5-1 to TRBJ2-1; D uncertain. Germline CDR1 is SGHRS and CDR2 is YFSETQ. This CDR3 region has 12 residues. Trimming removed 4 bases from V and 10 bases from J, with 12 bases in between. CDR3 in amino acids: CASSAGRLEQFF. CDR3 DNA sequence: TGCGCCAGCAGCGCCGGACGGCTAGAGCAGTTCTTC.

V and J are TRBV23-1 and TRBJ1-2; TRBD1 aligns across 8 bases. TRBV23-1 is labeled an ORF, and its function is uncertain. J gave up 8 bases and V 2 bases, and 7 bases lay outside the gene matches. This CDR3 spans 14 amino acids. CDR3 sequence reads: CASSQRTGRDGYTF. CDR3 sequence (DNA): TGCGCCAGCAGTCAAAGGACAGGGCGGGACGGCTACACCTTC.

This clone showed up just a few times. The sample holds other DNA sequences that translate to the same CDR3. The chain has TRBV25-1 and TRBJ2-2; D not certain. CDR3 length equals 11 residues. Trimming left V 5 bases short and J 3 bases short, with 1 base between. Germline CDR1 and CDR2: MGHDK and SYGVNS. The CDR3 sequence is CASSYTGELFF. The CDR3 nucleotides read TGTGCCAGCAGTTACACCGGGGAGCTGTTTTTT.

The rearrangement joins TRBV10-2 to TRBJ2-7, with TRBD1 identical over 10 bases. This CDR3 spans 15 amino acids. The V segment lost 4 bases and the J segment 4 bases; nucleotides outside the gene matches: 7. The V gene's germline CDR1 is WSHSY and CDR2 SAAADI. DNA for the CDR3: TGCGCCAGCAGTGGGGACCGGGACAGGGGTTACGAGCAGTACTTC. It encodes CASSGDRDRGYEQYF.

The rearrangement uses TRBV4-1 and TRBJ2-3; no clear D gene. Trimming removed 4 bases at V and 10 bases at J, with 15 bases between. CDR3 length: 13 amino acids. The germline CDR1 and CDR2 sequences are MGHRA and YSYEKL. The CDR3 spells CASSPTVSKAQYF. In nucleotides, the CDR3 is TGCGCCAGCAGCCCAACCGTGTCGAAGGCGCAGTATTTT.

This clone was counted only a few times. J is TRBJ2-7 and V is TRBV5-1, with 12 nucleotides matching TRBD2. The CDR3 covers 16 residues. The ends lost 0 bases at V and 3 bases at J; junction bases unmatched: 4. The germline V gene encodes CDR1 SGHRS and CDR2 YFSETQ. Written as DNA, the CDR3 is TGCGCCAGCAGCTTGGATGCACTAGCGGGGGGCTACGAGCAGTACTTC. Encoded protein: CASSLDALAGGYEQYF.